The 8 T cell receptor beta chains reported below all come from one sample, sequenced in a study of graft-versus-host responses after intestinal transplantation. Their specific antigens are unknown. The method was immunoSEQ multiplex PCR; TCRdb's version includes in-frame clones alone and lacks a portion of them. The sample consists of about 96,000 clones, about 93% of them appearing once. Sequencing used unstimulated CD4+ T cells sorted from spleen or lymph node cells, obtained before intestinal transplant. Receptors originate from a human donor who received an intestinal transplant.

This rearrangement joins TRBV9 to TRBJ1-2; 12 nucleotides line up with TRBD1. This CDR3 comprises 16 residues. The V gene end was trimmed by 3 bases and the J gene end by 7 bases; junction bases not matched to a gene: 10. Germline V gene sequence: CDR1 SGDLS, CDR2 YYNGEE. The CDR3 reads CASSEGGTGGLGGYTF. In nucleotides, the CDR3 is TGTGCCAGCAGCGAGGGGGGGACAGGGGGCTTGGGTGGCTACACCTTC. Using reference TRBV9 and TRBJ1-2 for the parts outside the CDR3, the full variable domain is DSGVTQTPKHLITATGQRVTLRCSPRSGDLSVYWYQQSLDQGLQFLIQYYNGEERAKGNILERFSAQQFPDLHSELNLSSLELGDSALYFCASSEGGTGGLGGYTFGSGTRLTVV.

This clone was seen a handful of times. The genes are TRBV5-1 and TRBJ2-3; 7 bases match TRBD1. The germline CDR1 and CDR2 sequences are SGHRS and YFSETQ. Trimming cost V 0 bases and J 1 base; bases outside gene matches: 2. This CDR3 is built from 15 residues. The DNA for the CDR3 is TGCGCCAGCAGCTTGGCCGGGACAGGCACAGATACGCAGTATTTT. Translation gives CASSLAGTGTDTQYF.

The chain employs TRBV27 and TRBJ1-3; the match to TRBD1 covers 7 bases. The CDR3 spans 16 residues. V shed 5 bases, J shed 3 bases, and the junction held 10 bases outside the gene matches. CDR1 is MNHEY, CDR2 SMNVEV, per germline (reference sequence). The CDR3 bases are TGTGCCAGCAGTCCTCTCACAGGGGTTGGTGGAAACACCATATATTTT. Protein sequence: CASSPLTGVGGNTIYF.

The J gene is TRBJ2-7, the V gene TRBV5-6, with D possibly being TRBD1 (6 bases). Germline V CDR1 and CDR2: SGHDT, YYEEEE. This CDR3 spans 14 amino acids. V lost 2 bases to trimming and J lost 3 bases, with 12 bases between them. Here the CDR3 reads CASSFRTVGYEQYF. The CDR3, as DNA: TGTGCCAGCAGCTTCCGGACAGTGGGCTACGAGCAGTACTTC. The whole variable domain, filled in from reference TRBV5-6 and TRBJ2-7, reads DAGVTQSPTHLIKTRGQQVTLRCSPKSGHDTVSWYQQALGQGPQFIFQYYEEEERQRGNFPDRFSGHQFPNYSSELNVNALLLGDSALYLCASSFRTVGYEQYFGPGTRLTVT.

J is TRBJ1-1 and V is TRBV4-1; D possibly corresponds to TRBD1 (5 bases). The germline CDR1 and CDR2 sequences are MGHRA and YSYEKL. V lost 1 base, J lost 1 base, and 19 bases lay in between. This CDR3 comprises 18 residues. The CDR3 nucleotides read TGCGCCAGCAGCCAAGTGGGGCCTAGAACCGTGCGGAACACTGAAGCTTTCTTT. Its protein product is CASSQVGPRTVRNTEAFF.

This CDR3 reads CASSGDREDTQYF. The CDR3 bases are TGCGCCAGCAGTGGTGACAGGGAAGATACGCAGTATTTT. J is TRBJ2-3 and V is TRBV10-2; 7 nucleotides match TRBD1. The V gene end was trimmed by 4 bases and the J gene end by 5 bases; junction bases not matched to a gene: 3. The CDR3 length is 13 residues. The V gene's germline CDR1 is WSHSY and CDR2 SAAADI.

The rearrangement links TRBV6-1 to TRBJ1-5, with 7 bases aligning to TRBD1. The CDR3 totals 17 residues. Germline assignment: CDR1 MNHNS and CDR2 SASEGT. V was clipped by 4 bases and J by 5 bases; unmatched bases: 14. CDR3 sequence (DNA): TGTGCCAGCAGTGTTTCCAGAGGGGGCAGGTCCCATCAGCCCCAGCATTTT. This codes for CASSVSRGGRSHQPQHF.

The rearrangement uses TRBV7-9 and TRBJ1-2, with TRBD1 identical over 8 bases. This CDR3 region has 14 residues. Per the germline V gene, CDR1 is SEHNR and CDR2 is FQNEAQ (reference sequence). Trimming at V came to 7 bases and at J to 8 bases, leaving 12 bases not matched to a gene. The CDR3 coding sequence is TGTGCCAGCACCGGGACAGGTCTTTTGAGGGGCTACACCTTC. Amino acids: CASTGTGLLRGYTF. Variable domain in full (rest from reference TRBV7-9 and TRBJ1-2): DTGVSQNPRHKITKRGQNVTFRCDPISEHNRLYWYRQTLGQGPEFLTYFQNEAQLEKSRLLSDRFSAERPKGSFSTLEIQRTEQGDSAMYLCASTGTGLLRGYTFGSGTRLTVV.